These 19 T cell receptor beta chains were sequenced from one sample in a study of monozygotic twins with cystic fibrosis. Sequencing used immunoSEQ multiplex PCR; TCRdb keeps in-frame clones, though not all of them. Altogether 13,000 or so clones are present, 75% to 90% being singletons, with the ten largest covering about 0.73%. The sequencing input was blood. These receptors were taken from a boy aged 5-17 years with cystic fibrosis.

The rearrangement uses TRBV5-4 and TRBJ1-6; 9 bases line up with TRBD1. V was clipped by 4 bases and J by 8 bases; unmatched bases: 4. The CDR3 has 14 amino acids. From germline, CDR1 is SGHNT and CDR2 YYREEE (reference sequence). For the CDR3, the DNA is TGTGCCAGCAGCGCACAGGGGGCGGATTCACCCCTCCACTTT. It codes for CASSAQGADSPLHF.

The chain couples TRBV7-9 to TRBJ2-1, with TRBD2 matching over 15 bases. J was trimmed by 2 bases and V by 5 bases; bases with no gene match: 7. This CDR3 has 18 residues. The germline gives CDR1 SEHNR, CDR2 FQNEAQ (reference sequence). This chain's CDR3 is CASSGRTSGGEAYNEQFF. The DNA for the CDR3 is TGTGCCAGCAGCGGGAGGACTAGCGGGGGGGAGGCCTACAATGAGCAGTTCTTC.

This chain connects TRBV7-9 to TRBJ2-1; a weak D match, TRBD2 (5 bases). The CDR3 sequence is 12 residues long. Trimming stripped 6 bases from V and 6 bases from J, with 9 bases between. Germline lookup yields CDR1 SEHNR and CDR2 FQNEAQ (reference sequence). The CDR3 loop reads CASSPGSNEQFF. As DNA, the CDR3 is TGTGCCAGCAGTCCGGGATCCAATGAGCAGTTCTTC.

This rearrangement joins TRBV28 to TRBJ1-3; 9 nucleotides match TRBD1. J was trimmed by 2 bases and V by 3 bases; bases with no gene match: 5. Germline assignment: CDR1 MDHEN and CDR2 SYDVKM. This CDR3 comprises 16 residues. The CDR3 DNA reads as TGTGCCAGCAGTTTCGGACAGGGGAAGGCTGGAAACACCATATATTTT. This encodes CASSFGQGKAGNTIYF. Using reference TRBV28 and TRBJ1-3 for the parts outside the CDR3, the full variable domain is DVKVTQSSRYLVKRTGEKVFLECVQDMDHENMFWYRQDPGLGLRLIYFSYDVKMKEKGDIPEGYSVSREKKERFSLILESASTNQTSMYLCASSFGQGKAGNTIYFGEGSWLTVV.

This clone was seen only a few times. This chain links TRBV2 with TRBJ1-1; D remains unclear. Germline CDR1 is SNHLY and CDR2 is FYNNEI. This CDR3 has 15 residues. V lost 6 bases and J lost 5, with 19 bases in between. The chain's CDR3 is CASRIDLSERTEAFF. The DNA for the CDR3 is TGTGCCAGCAGAATCGACTTGAGTGAAAGGACTGAAGCTTTCTTT.

V usage is TRBV7-9 and J usage is TRBJ2-2; D uncertain. Looked up from germline, CDR1 is SEHNR and CDR2 is FQNEAQ (reference sequence). The CDR3 runs to 12 residues. V lost 4 bases and J 3 bases, leaving 3 bases between the germline ends. The CDR3 sequence: CASSSHTGELFF. DNA for the CDR3: TGTGCCAGCAGCTCTCACACCGGGGAGCTGTTTTTT.

Here the CDR3 DNA reads TGCGCCAGCAGCTTAGGAGAGACAGAAGAGACCCAGTACTTC. Its protein product is CASSLGETEETQYF. The rearrangement joins TRBV5-1 to TRBJ2-5, with D possibly being TRBD1 (5 bases). The length of the CDR3 is 14 residues. The V end was cut by 2 bases, the J end by 3 bases, with 11 bases between. CDR1 is SGHRS, CDR2 YFSETQ, per germline.

The rearrangement joins TRBV5-4 to TRBJ2-3; 12 positions match TRBD1. Trimming took 0 bases from V and 6 from J; bases not matched to a gene: 2. Germline V lookup: CDR1 SGHNT, CDR2 YYREEE (reference sequence). CDR3 length: 15 amino acids. CDR3 sequence (DNA): TGTGCCAGCAGCTTGGTGGGACAGGGGGCTGATACGCAGTATTTT. Translation: CASSLVGQGADTQYF.

This clone was counted only a few times. V is TRBV2 and J is TRBJ1-1; D is ambiguous. V dropped 6 bases and J dropped 1 base, with 3 bases sitting between them. The CDR3 sequence is 11 residues long. Germline lookup yields CDR1 SNHLY and CDR2 FYNNEI. This CDR3 reads CASRENTEAFF. CDR3 DNA: TGTGCCAGCAGGGAGAACACTGAAGCTTTCTTT. The full variable domain, with the rest looked up from reference TRBV2 and TRBJ1-1, is EPEVTQTPSHQVTQMGQEVILRCVPISNHLYFYWYRQILGQKVEFLVSFYNNEISEKSEIFDDQFSVERPDGSNFTLKIRSTKLEDSAMYFCASRENTEAFFGQGTRLTVV.

V and J are TRBV10-3 and TRBJ2-7; 8 bases map to TRBD2. Germline loops: CDR1 ENHRY, CDR2 SYGVKD. This CDR3 contains 14 residues. V shed 3 bases, J shed 6 bases, and the junction held 7 bases outside the gene matches. The CDR3 DNA reads TGTGCCATCAGTGAAAGCGGGAGCCCTTCCGAGCAGTACTTC. Amino acid sequence: CAISESGSPSEQYF.

V gene TRBV7-9 combines with J gene TRBJ2-2; 9 bases fit TRBD2. V lost 5 bases to trimming and J lost 4 bases; unmatched junction nucleotides: 8. CDR3 length: 16 amino acids. Germline-derived CDR1 and CDR2 are SEHNR and FQNEAQ (reference sequence). CDR3 sequence reads: CASSLSGLATTGELFF. CDR3 sequence (DNA): TGTGCCAGCAGCCTCTCCGGACTAGCGACCACCGGGGAGCTGTTTTTT.

This clone was detected a few times. The V call is TRBV11-2, the J call TRBJ1-2, with 9 bases identical to TRBD1. Germline CDR1 SGHAT, CDR2 FQNNGV. This CDR3 is built from 14 residues. Trimming at V came to 5 bases and at J to 7 bases, leaving 8 bases not matched to a gene. CDR3 coding DNA: TGTGCCAGCAGCGATTCCGGGACAGGGTTTGGCTACACCTTC. Protein: CASSDSGTGFGYTF.

The chain carries TRBV7-8 and TRBJ2-7; a possible D gene is TRBD1 (7 bases). The V gene lost 3 bases and the J gene lost 2 bases, with 32 bases spanning the gap. Germline V gene data show CDR1 as SGHVS and CDR2 as FQNEAQ. The CDR3 length is 21 residues. The CDR3 bases are TGTGCCAGCAGCTTCCCCAGGACAGGCGAACCGCCTTTGCGGGGAACCTACGAGCAGTACTTC. Translating gives CASSFPRTGEPPLRGTYEQYF.

The chain uses TRBV7-3 and TRBJ2-2; 7 nucleotides line up with TRBD1. This CDR3 region has 14 residues. V shed 6 bases and J 6 bases; nucleotides not matched to a gene: 7. Germline CDR1 reads SGHTA; CDR2 reads FQGTGA. The chain's CDR3 is CASSQRQGAGELFF. The CDR3 DNA sequence: TGTGCCAGCAGTCAAAGACAGGGCGCCGGGGAGCTGTTTTTT.

This chain uses TRBV5-1 with TRBJ2-7; D gene uncertain. Germline V gene lookup returns CDR1 SGHRS and CDR2 YFSETQ. V dropped 4 bases and J dropped 0 bases, with 14 bases sitting between them. This CDR3 is built from 15 residues. As DNA, the CDR3 is TGCGCCAGCAGCCCCCAGCGTACTGGCTCCTACGAGCAGTACTTC. This codes for CASSPQRTGSYEQYF.

This clone has a handful of counts. The chain links TRBV4-2 to TRBJ2-7; TRBD2 aligns across 7 bases. The CDR3 runs 15 residues. In germline, CDR1 is LGHNA, CDR2 YNFKEQ. Losses at the gene ends were 2 bases for V and 0 bases for J; bases not matched to a gene: 4. As DNA, the CDR3 is TGTGCCAGCAGCCAATTCGGCGGGAGCTCCTACGAGCAGTACTTC. It is translated as CASSQFGGSSYEQYF.

The chain has TRBV7-8 and TRBJ2-2; D may be TRBD1 or TRBD2 (6 bases each). V lost 3 bases and J 4 bases, leaving 18 bases between the germline ends. Per germline, CDR1 SGHVS and CDR2 FQNEAQ. The CDR3 consists of 17 residues. CDR3 in amino acids: CASSLGPGAITTGELFF. The CDR3 nucleotides are TGTGCCAGCAGCTTGGGGCCGGGGGCAATCACCACCGGGGAGCTGTTTTTT.

CDR3 sequence (DNA): TGTGCCAGCAGCTTGAGGCTAGCGGGGTACACCGGGGAGCTGTTTTTT. The encoded protein is CASSLRLAGYTGELFF. This rearrangement joins TRBV5-6 to TRBJ2-2; 9 positions agree with TRBD2. The CDR3 is 16 residues long. CDR1 and CDR2 (germline): SGHDT, YYEEEE. With V trimmed by 1 base and J by 3 bases, 4 bases remained unmatched.

J is TRBJ2-7 and V is TRBV19; D possibly matches TRBD1 or TRBD2 (5 bases each). This CDR3 contains 15 residues. Germline CDR1 and CDR2: LNHDA and SQIVND (reference sequence). The V and J ends lost 5 bases and 5 bases respectively, with 19 bases between them. Written as DNA, the CDR3 is TGTGCCAGTAGTGGGACGTTGGGCTCGATCCACGAGCAGTACTTC. As protein: CASSGTLGSIHEQYF. Full variable domain (remainder filled in from reference TRBV19 and TRBJ2-7): DGGITQSPKYLFRKEGQNVTLSCEQNLNHDAMYWYRQDPGQGLRLIYYSQIVNDFQKGDIAEGYSVSREKKESFPLTVTSAQKNPTAFYLCASSGTLGSIHEQYFGPGTRLTVT.